This T cell receptor (beta chain) was captured by sequencing in a study of blood T cell repertoires in COVID-19. Study at large: Samples taken during acute and convalescent COVID-19 were collected in the United States, Italy and Spain. PBMCs, B-cell-depleted T cells, or T cells were the source of the cDNA or gDNA that made up the material.

Under the authors' procedure: The authors estimated nucleated cell counts from reference gene primer amplification. The repertoire was sequenced with immunoSEQ multiplex PCR; TCRdb's copy has only in-frame clones and lacks some. The V and J calls and clone size come from that table; D and trimming were worked out from the DNA. The sample has about 120,000 clones; 75% to 90% are singletons. Trimming shortened V by 0 bases and J by 0 bases, and 20 bases separated the two germline ends. The germline V gene encodes CDR1 MNHEY and CDR2 SMNVEV (reference sequence). The CDR3 covers 20 residues. Input material: peripheral blood. This TCR came from a man in his 70s with active or convalescent COVID-19. V is TRBV27 and J is TRBJ2-2, with a tentative D call TRBD1 (6 bases). CDR3 in amino acids: CASSLSVDRIPTANTGELFF. The CDR3 DNA reads as TGTGCCAGCAGTTTATCCGTCGACAGGATCCCAACCGCGAACACCGGGGAGCTGTTTTTT.